The following is a T cell receptor beta chain sequence with its context. Its antigen remains unknown. Clones were read by immunoSEQ multiplex PCR, and TCRdb kept only the in-frame ones, dropping some. The data contain 110,000 to 150,000 clones, 77% of them singletons. This sample was taken from a study of cytotoxic CD8 clonotypes in ibrutinib-treated CLL. Notes on the study in general: Samples were collected at differing times from sustained-remission and progressing patients.

The CDR3 is 18 amino acids. The germline gives CDR1 SGHTA, CDR2 FQGNSA. The ends were cut back, 1 base at V and 3 bases at J, with 22 bases in the middle. The chain couples TRBV7-2 to TRBJ2-7; D is perhaps TRBD1 or TRBD2 (5 bases each). Sequenced here: PBMCs, sampled after 12 months of ibrutinib treatment. The source is a human donor with chronic lymphocytic leukemia. CDR3 coding DNA: TGTGCCAGCAGCTTAGTTGCTTTGGAGATTGGGGGTTTCTACGAGCAGTACTTC. Residues: CASSLVALEIGGFYEQYF.